This T cell receptor (beta chain) was identified during a study of T cell changes during pregnancy in multiple sclerosis. Data came from immunoSEQ multiplex PCR; TCRdb stores just in-frame clones and leaves some out. The sample includes tens of thousands of clones, about 90% seen only once; the top ten take approximately 0.15%. The germline V gene encodes CDR1 SGHAT and CDR2 FQNNGV. The V and J ends lost 5 bases and 4 bases respectively, with 9 bases between them. There are 13 residues in the CDR3. This clone was seen a single time. The chain is built from TRBV11-2 and TRBJ2-1, with D uncertain. The specimen was CD4+ T cells from peripheral blood mononuclear cells, collected after pregnancy. This TCR was recovered from a female donor in good health, enrolled as a control in a pregnancy study. The CDR3, as DNA: TGTGCCAGCAGCACCTACTCGTACAATGAGCAGTTCTTC. As protein: CASSTYSYNEQFF.